The sample holds many counts of the clone carrying this T cell receptor (beta chain). The antigen is not known. The CDR3 sequence is 15 residues long. Trimming removed 6 bases at V and 2 bases at J, with 17 bases between. MiXCR, applied by TCRdb to the 5' RACE reads, yields one record per CDR3 protein. The data hold some 130,000 distinct CDR3 sequences, with about 6.2% observed a single time. The record originates from a study of T cells after yellow fever vaccination. Notes on the study in general: One caveat is that FACS-sorted repertoires could contain abundant clonotypes contaminating from the bulk population. Primary-vaccination clones mostly resurfaced post-booster (approximately 96% CD4, approximately 90% CD8).

The chain employs TRBV12-3 or TRBV12-4 and TRBJ2-7, with D possibly being TRBD2 (6 bases). The clonotype was recovered from a man aged 30-40 years who received the YFV17D yellow fever vaccine. Sample: CD4+ T cells sorted from PBMCs, taken 10 days after the yellow fever booster vaccination. The CDR3 is CASRTQEGLAYEQYF. DNA of the CDR3: TGTGCCAGCAGGACCCAAGAGGGACTCGCCTACGAGCAGTACTTC.